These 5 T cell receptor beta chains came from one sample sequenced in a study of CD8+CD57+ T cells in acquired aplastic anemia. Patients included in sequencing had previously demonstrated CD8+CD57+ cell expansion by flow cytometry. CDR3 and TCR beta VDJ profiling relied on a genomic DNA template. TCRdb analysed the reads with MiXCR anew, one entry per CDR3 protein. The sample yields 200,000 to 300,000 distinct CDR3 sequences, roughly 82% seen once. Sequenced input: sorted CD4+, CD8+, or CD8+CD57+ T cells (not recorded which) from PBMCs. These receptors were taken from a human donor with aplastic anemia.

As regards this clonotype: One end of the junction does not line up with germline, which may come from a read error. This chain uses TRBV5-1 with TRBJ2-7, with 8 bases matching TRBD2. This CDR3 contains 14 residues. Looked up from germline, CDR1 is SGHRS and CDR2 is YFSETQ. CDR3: CASSSREGGYEQYF. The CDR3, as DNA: TGTGCCAGCAGCTCACGGGAGGGGGGCTACGAGCAGTACTTC.

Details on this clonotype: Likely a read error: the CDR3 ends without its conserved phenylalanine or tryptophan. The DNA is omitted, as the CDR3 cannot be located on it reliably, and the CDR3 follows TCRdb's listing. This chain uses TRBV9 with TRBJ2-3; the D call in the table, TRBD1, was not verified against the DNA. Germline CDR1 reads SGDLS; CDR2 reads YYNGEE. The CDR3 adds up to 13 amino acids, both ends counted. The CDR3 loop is CASSVGTARNRPL.

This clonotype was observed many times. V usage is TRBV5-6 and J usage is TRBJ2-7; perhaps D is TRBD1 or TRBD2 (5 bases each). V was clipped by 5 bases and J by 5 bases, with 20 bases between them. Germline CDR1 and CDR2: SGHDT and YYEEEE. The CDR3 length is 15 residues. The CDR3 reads CASSYWQARDDEQYF. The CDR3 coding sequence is TGTGCCAGCAGTTATTGGCAGGCCAGGGACGACGAGCAGTACTTC.

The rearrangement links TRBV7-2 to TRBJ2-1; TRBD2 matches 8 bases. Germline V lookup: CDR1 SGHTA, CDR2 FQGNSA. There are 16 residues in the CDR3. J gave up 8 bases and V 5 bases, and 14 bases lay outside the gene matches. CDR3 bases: TGTGCCAGCAGCCTGGCGGGGGGAGACGGTCAGGATGAGCAGTTCTTC. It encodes CASSLAGGDGQDEQFF.

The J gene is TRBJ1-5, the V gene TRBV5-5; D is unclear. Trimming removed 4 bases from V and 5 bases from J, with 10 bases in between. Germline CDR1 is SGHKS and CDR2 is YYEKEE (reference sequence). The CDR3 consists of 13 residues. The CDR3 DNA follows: TGTGCCAGCAGCCCCTCACGGGATCAGCCCCAGCATTTT. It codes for CASSPSRDQPQHF.